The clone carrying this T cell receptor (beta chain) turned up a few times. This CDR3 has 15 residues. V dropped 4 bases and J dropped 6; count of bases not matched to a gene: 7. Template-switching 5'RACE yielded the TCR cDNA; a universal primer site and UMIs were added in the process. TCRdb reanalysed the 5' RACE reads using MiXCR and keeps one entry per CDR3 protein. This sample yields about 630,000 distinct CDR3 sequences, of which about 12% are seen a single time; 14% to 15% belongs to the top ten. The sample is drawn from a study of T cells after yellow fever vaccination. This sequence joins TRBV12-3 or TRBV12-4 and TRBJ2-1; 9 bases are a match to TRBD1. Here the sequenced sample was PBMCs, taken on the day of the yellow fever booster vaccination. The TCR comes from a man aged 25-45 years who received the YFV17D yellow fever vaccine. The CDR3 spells CASSSTGGEFNEQFF. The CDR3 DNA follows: TGTGCCAGCAGTTCGACAGGGGGTGAATTCAATGAGCAGTTCTTC.